This T cell receptor beta chain was recovered during a study of blood T cell repertoires in COVID-19. Method: immunoSEQ multiplex PCR; TCRdb's copy keeps in-frame clones and lacks some. The table lists about 300,000 clones, 90% of them singletons. Ages ranged from about 18 to 89 years, with residence in about two dozen US areas. Cohort 3 recovery required two negative PCRs, clearance, or symptom resolution. This TCR derives from a woman under 40 who had recovered from COVID-19. Sequences were obtained from PBMCs or T cells enriched from blood (not recorded which).

This CDR3 reads CASSLMPAGTYEQYF. The DNA of the CDR3 is TGTGCCAGCAGCTTAATGCCAGCGGGGACCTACGAGCAGTACTTC. The V gene is TRBV7-2, the J gene TRBJ2-7; 7 bases are a match to TRBD2. Germline CDR1 reads SGHTA; CDR2 reads FQGNSA. The CDR3 spans 15 residues. The J segment lost 2 bases and the V segment lost 2 bases, leaving 6 bases of the junction unmatched.